This TCR beta chain was sequenced in a study of blood T cell repertoires in COVID-19. Libraries were prepared by immunoSEQ multiplex PCR; TCRdb keeps only in-frame clonotypes and omits some of them. Of about 250,000 clones listed, 70% to 90% are singletons. V lost 3 bases to trimming and J lost 8 bases, with 9 bases between them. The CDR3 extends over 12 amino acids. CDR1 and CDR2 (germline): KGHDR, SFDVKD. The specimen was peripheral blood. This chain joins TRBV24-1 and TRBJ1-2; possibly TRBD1 for D (5 bases). The TCR originated in a woman aged 25-40 years with COVID-19, enrolled during active disease. The CDR3 nucleotides read TGTGCCACCAGTGATAGGGGATGGGGCTACACCTTC. Its protein product is CATSDRGWGYTF.